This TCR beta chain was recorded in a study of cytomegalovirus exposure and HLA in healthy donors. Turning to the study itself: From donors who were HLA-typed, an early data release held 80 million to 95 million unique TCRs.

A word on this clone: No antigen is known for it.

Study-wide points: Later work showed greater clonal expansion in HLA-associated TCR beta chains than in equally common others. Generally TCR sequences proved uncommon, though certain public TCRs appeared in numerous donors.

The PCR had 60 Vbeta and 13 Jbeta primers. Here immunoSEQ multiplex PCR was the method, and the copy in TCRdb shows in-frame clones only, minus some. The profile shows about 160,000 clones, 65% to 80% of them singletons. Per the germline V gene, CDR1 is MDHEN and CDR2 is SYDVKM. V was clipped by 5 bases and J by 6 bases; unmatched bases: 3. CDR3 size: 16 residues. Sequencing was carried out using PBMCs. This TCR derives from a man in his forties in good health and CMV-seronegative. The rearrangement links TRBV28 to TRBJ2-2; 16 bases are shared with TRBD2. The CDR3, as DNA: TGTGCCAGCAGTCCCGGGACTAGCGGGGGGGCCGGGGAGCTGTTTTTT. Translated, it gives CASSPGTSGGAGELFF.